The T cell receptor (beta chain) described here comes from a study of T cells in Graves' hyperthyroidism and ophthalmopathy. There were TCR beta CDR3 regions amplified from RNA transcripts. The study used the HTBI primer set for a first-round RT-PCR of the TCR CDR3. TCRdb called the multiplex PCR reads again in MiXCR, with one record for every CDR3 protein. In the table there are roughly 530,000 distinct CDR3 sequences, approximately 17% of which are singletons. This clonotype has a handful of counts. The PBMCs had their origin in about 9.7 ml of fresh peripheral blood. This clonotype was obtained from a woman under 30 with Graves' ophthalmopathy. Sequenced material: blood.

The CDR3 loop is CSVGMGGVNTGELFF. The CDR3 DNA follows: TGCAGCGTGGGAATGGGGGGGGTGAACACCGGGGAGCTGTTTTTT. The chain has TRBV29-1 and TRBJ2-2, with TRBD2 matching over 7 bases. The germline V gene has CDR1 SQVTM and CDR2 ANQGSEA. The CDR3 covers 15 residues. V was pared by 6 bases and J by 1 base, with 8 bases of the junction left unmatched.